The clone carrying this T cell receptor beta chain has only a few counts. Its specificity is not known. This record belongs to a study of blood T cells in healthy people across ages. Findings of the study overall: Fewer expanded clones and more diversity marked long-lived versus aged donors.

Through a sample-barcoded 5' primer and a J-beta primer mix, a second PCR was run for 7 to 11 cycles. A single record per CDR3 protein comes from TCRdb applying MiXCR to the 5' RACE reads. The profile shows about 800,000 distinct CDR3 sequences, around 25% of them singletons. The same sample was also used in a study of T cells of mothers and their children.

The sequenced sample was blood. The sequence came from a boy younger than 18 in good health.

CDR3 in DNA: TGTGCCAGGAACCCCGGTTGCGGTTCCCTCACCGGGGAGCTGTTTTTT. Translating gives CARNPGCGSLTGELFF. V gene TRBV6-5 combines with J gene TRBJ2-2, with no clear D. CDR1 and CDR2 from the germline V gene are MNHEY and SVGAGI. Trimming cost V 9 bases and J 4 bases, with 21 bases left between them. There are 16 residues in the CDR3.